What follows are 21 T cell receptor beta chains derived from one specimen sequenced in a study of shared clonotypes between healthy human individuals. Clones were read by immunoSEQ multiplex PCR, and TCRdb kept only the in-frame ones, dropping some. In the table there are 2,500,000 or so clones, around 93% of which are singletons. Sequencing was done on a sample of naive CD4+ T cells from PBMCs. Subset: CD45RA+ positively selected. Every receptor here comes from a man aged 18 to 30 in good health. Some clones in this sample may be carry-over from other donors' samples.

V and J are TRBV28 and TRBJ2-7; 7 nucleotides line up with TRBD2. Germline V gives CDR1 MDHEN, CDR2 SYDVKM. The CDR3 sequence is 12 residues long. V shed 6 bases and J 2 bases; nucleotides not matched to a gene: 1. The CDR3 DNA follows: TGTGCCAGCAGGGGGACTACCTACGAGCAGTACTTC. Translating gives CASRGTTYEQYF.

CDR3 protein: CAWSVLGSGEKLFF. In DNA form, the CDR3 reads TGTGCCTGGAGTGTACTAGGGAGTGGGGAAAAACTGTTTTTT. V and J are TRBV30 and TRBJ1-4, with D unresolved. The CDR3 runs to 14 residues. Trimming pared 0 bases from V and 8 bases from J, leaving 13 bases between. Per germline, CDR1 GTSNPN and CDR2 SVGIG (reference sequence).

This chain links TRBV27 with TRBJ1-2, with TRBD1 matching 9 bases. The junction had 9 bases not matched to a gene; V was cut back by 6 bases and J by 4 bases. Germline assignment: CDR1 MNHEY and CDR2 SMNVEV (reference sequence). The CDR3 loop spans 15 amino acids. CDR3 bases: TGTGCCAGCAGAAGAGGACAGGGGTCCGGCTATGGCTACACCTTC. Translating gives CASRRGQGSGYGYTF.

The DNA of the CDR3 is TGTGCCAGCAGTTTTTCTGCAGGGAGGAACACCGGGGAGCTGTTTTTT. Its translation: CASSFSAGRNTGELFF. V gene TRBV27 combines with J gene TRBJ2-2; D could derive from TRBD1 or TRBD2 (5 bases each). This CDR3 comprises 16 residues. Trimming took off 3 bases at V and 1 base at J, with 12 bases between the two ends. CDR1 MNHEY and CDR2 SMNVEV come from the germline V gene (reference sequence).

As to this clone: In the same sample, other DNA sequences code for this CDR3. This chain connects TRBV6-5 to TRBJ1-2; D ambiguous. The V and J ends lost 0 bases and 0 bases respectively, with 8 bases between them. The CDR3 length is 15 residues. In germline, CDR1 is MNHEY, CDR2 SVGAGI. CDR3 sequence: CASSYSYRPNYGYTF. The CDR3 nucleotides are TGTGCCAGCAGTTACTCATACCGACCTAACTATGGCTACACCTTC.

Concerning this clone: Additional DNA sequences in this sample encode the identical CDR3. The V gene is TRBV28, the J gene TRBJ1-2; no reliable D call. V lost 2 bases and J 4 bases, leaving 11 bases between the germline ends. This CDR3 spans 14 amino acids. Germline V gene data show CDR1 as MDHEN and CDR2 as SYDVKM. The CDR3 bases are TGTGCCAGCAGTTTAGCTCCAGGCGGCTATGGCTACACCTTC. Translating it yields CASSLAPGGYGYTF.

The V gene is TRBV27, the J gene TRBJ2-1, with 8 bases fitting TRBD1. The CDR3 is made up of 15 amino acids. The J segment lost 11 bases and the V segment lost 5 bases, leaving 14 bases of the junction unmatched. Germline CDR1 reads MNHEY; CDR2 reads SMNVEV (reference sequence). The CDR3 reads CASSRGDRQTIQQFF. CDR3 nucleotides: TGTGCCAGCAGTCGCGGGGACAGGCAGACAATTCAGCAGTTCTTC.

The chain employs TRBV7-9 and TRBJ2-7; TRBD1 matches at 8 bases. V shed 2 bases, J shed 5 bases, and the junction held 5 bases outside the gene matches. Germline V gives CDR1 SEHNR, CDR2 FQNEAQ (reference sequence). The CDR3 covers 14 residues. CDR3 sequence reads: CASSLSQGVHEQYF. In DNA, the CDR3 is TGTGCCAGCAGCTTATCACAGGGGGTCCACGAGCAGTACTTC. Full variable domain (remainder filled in from reference TRBV7-9 and TRBJ2-7): DTGVSQNPRHKITKRGQNVTFRCDPISEHNRLYWYRQTLGQGPEFLTYFQNEAQLEKSRLLSDRFSAERPKGSFSTLEIQRTEQGDSAMYLCASSLSQGVHEQYFGPGTRLTVT.

On this clone itself: This sample includes further DNA sequences coding for the same CDR3. The V gene is TRBV20-1, the J gene TRBJ1-2; D is uncertain. This CDR3 contains 11 residues. Germline V gene sequence: CDR1 DFQATT, CDR2 SNEGSKA (reference sequence). V lost 1 base and J lost 4, with 4 bases in between. The CDR3 reads CSARGSYGYTF. Written as DNA, the CDR3 is TGCAGTGCTAGAGGAAGCTATGGCTACACCTTC.

The CDR3 DNA reads TGTGCCAGCTCACCGCCGGGACAGGCCTACGAGCAGTACTTC. Translated: CASSPPGQAYEQYF. V usage is TRBV18 and J usage is TRBJ2-7, with 8 bases aligning to TRBD1. Germline values: CDR1 KGHSH, CDR2 LQKENI. The J segment lost 2 bases and the V segment lost 3 bases, leaving 3 bases of the junction unmatched. The CDR3 has 14 amino acids.

The gene calls are TRBV5-4 and TRBJ2-1, with 8 positions matching TRBD2. The germline CDR1 and CDR2 sequences are SGHNT and YYREEE (reference sequence). The ends lost 0 bases at V and 2 bases at J; junction bases unmatched: 4. The CDR3 is 16 amino acids. CDR3 sequence reads: CASSLEGSGAYNEQFF. CDR3 DNA sequence: TGTGCCAGCAGCTTGGAAGGTAGCGGGGCCTACAATGAGCAGTTCTTC. The full variable domain, with the rest looked up from reference TRBV5-4 and TRBJ2-1, is ETGVTQSPTHLIKTRGQQVTLRCSSQSGHNTVSWYQQALGQGPQFIFQYYREEENGRGNFPPRFSGLQFPNYSSELNVNALELDDSALYLCASSLEGSGAYNEQFFGPGTRLTVL.

This clone was counted a few times. This chain uses TRBV10-2 with TRBJ1-1; TRBD1 agrees at 9 bases. CDR1 and CDR2 (germline): WSHSY, SAAADI. V shed 6 bases and J 7 bases; nucleotides not matched to a gene: 6. The CDR3 spans 13 residues. CDR3 coding DNA: TGCGCCAGCAGCGGACAGGGGCAAGGTGAAGCTTTCTTT. Its protein product is CASSGQGQGEAFF.

With respect to this clone: Sequence at one end of the junction differs from germline and may be a read error. The chain links TRBV11-1 to TRBJ2-3; TRBD1 or TRBD2 may be the D gene (5 bases each). Germline assignment: CDR1 SGHAT and CDR2 FQDESV (reference sequence). CDR3 length: 12 amino acids. CDR3 in amino acids: CASSLARDPQYF. CDR3 nucleotides: TGTGCCAGCAGCCTAGCCAGGGATCCGCAGTATTTT.

The chain employs TRBV27 and TRBJ2-7; TRBD2 agrees at 12 bases. The length of the CDR3 is 16 residues. The V segment lost 3 bases and the J segment 4 bases; nucleotides outside the gene matches: 7. The V gene's germline CDR1 is MNHEY and CDR2 SMNVEV (reference sequence). The DNA of the CDR3 is TGTGCCAGCAGTTTCGCTCCTAGCGGGAGGGCTTACGAGCAGTACTTC. As protein: CASSFAPSGRAYEQYF.

J is TRBJ1-2 and V is TRBV19, with TRBD1 matching over 7 bases. The CDR3 spans 14 residues. Germline V gene sequence: CDR1 LNHDA, CDR2 SQIVND (reference sequence). V shed 5 bases and J 3 bases; nucleotides not matched to a gene: 6. The CDR3: CASSRSGTDYGYTF. DNA for the CDR3: TGTGCCAGTAGTCGGTCCGGGACAGACTATGGCTACACCTTC. Complete variable domain (other parts from reference TRBV19 and TRBJ1-2): DGGITQSPKYLFRKEGQNVTLSCEQNLNHDAMYWYRQDPGQGLRLIYYSQIVNDFQKGDIAEGYSVSREKKESFPLTVTSAQKNPTAFYLCASSRSGTDYGYTFGSGTRLTVV.

As for this clone: Other DNA sequences in this specimen translate into the identical CDR3. The rearrangement joins TRBV5-1 to TRBJ2-3, with 9 bases identical to TRBD2. After removal of 4 bases from V and 1 base from J, the junction contained 4 bases not matched to a gene. CDR1 and CDR2 (germline): SGHRS, YFSETQ. The CDR3 is made up of 15 amino acids. This CDR3 is CASSLRTSGTDTQYF. The CDR3 DNA sequence: TGCGCCAGCAGCCTGCGGACTAGCGGCACAGATACGCAGTATTTT.

The CDR3 region has the DNA TGTGCCAGCAGTGTGGCAGCGGGAGAGGTTGAGCAGTTCTTC. It encodes CASSVAAGEVEQFF. The chain recombines TRBV6-4 with TRBJ2-1; 8 bases fit TRBD2. V shed 4 bases and J 9 bases; nucleotides not matched to a gene: 8. The CDR3 has 14 residues. Germline V gives CDR1 MRHNA, CDR2 SNTAGT.

The chain couples TRBV4-2 to TRBJ1-1, with a tentative D call TRBD1 (5 bases). Trimming shortened V by 1 base and J by 2 bases, and 14 bases separated the two germline ends. Germline values: CDR1 LGHNA, CDR2 YNFKEQ. CDR3 length equals 16 residues. The CDR3 protein is CASSQGTGYRNTEAFF. CDR3 sequence (DNA): TGTGCCAGCAGCCAAGGTACAGGATATAGAAACACTGAAGCTTTCTTT.

The chain employs TRBV2 and TRBJ2-7; TRBD1 matches at 9 bases. The CDR3 spans 16 residues. J lost 2 bases, V lost 6 bases, and 11 bases had no gene match. Germline CDR1 is SNHLY and CDR2 is FYNNEI. The CDR3 bases are TGTGCCAGCAGGGGGATTCGGACAGGGGTGCCCTACGAGCAGTACTTC. Its translation: CASRGIRTGVPYEQYF.

In regard to this clone: The same CDR3 also results from other DNA sequences found in this sample. J is TRBJ1-3 and V is TRBV4-3, with D possibly being TRBD1 (6 bases). The V gene's germline CDR1 is LGHNA and CDR2 YSLEER. V was trimmed by 1 base and J by 4 bases, leaving 11 bases between them. The CDR3 length is 15 residues. The DNA of the CDR3 is TGCGCCAGCAGCCAAGTTACAGGGACGGGAAACACCATATATTTT. This translates into CASSQVTGTGNTIYF.

This chain links TRBV18 with TRBJ2-1; 8 bases map to TRBD1. There are 13 residues in the CDR3. Trimming at V came to 3 bases and at J to 13 bases, leaving 8 bases not matched to a gene. Germline CDR1 is KGHSH and CDR2 is LQKENI. The CDR3 loop reads CASSPLGGQDQFF. The CDR3 DNA is TGTGCCAGCTCACCGTTGGGGGGACAGGATCAGTTCTTC.